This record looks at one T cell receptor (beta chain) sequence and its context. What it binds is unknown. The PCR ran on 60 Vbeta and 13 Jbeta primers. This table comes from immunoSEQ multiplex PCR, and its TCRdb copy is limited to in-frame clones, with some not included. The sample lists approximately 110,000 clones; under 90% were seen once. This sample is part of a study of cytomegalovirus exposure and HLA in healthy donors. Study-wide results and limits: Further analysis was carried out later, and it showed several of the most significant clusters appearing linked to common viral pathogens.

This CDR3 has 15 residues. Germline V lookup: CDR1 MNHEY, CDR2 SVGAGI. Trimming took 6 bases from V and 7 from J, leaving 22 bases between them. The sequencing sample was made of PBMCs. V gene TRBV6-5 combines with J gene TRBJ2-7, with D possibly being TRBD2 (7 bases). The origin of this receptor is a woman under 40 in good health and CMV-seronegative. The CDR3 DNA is TGTGCCAGCAGACAAGCAGTAGGGGGGGGCCGGGAGCAGTACTTC. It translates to CASRQAVGGGREQYF.